These 14 T cell receptor beta chains originate from one sample sequenced in a study of blood T cell repertoires in COVID-19. TCRdb keeps only in-frame clones here, not all; method: immunoSEQ multiplex PCR. Of 110,000 to 150,000 clones listed, more than 70% are singletons. Sample: peripheral blood. The source is a man between 50 and 59 years old with active or convalescent COVID-19.

The chain joins TRBV7-9 to TRBJ1-1; unclear D gene. Germline-derived CDR1 and CDR2 are SEHNR and FQNEAQ (reference sequence). V was trimmed by 1 base and J by 11 bases, leaving 8 bases between them. The CDR3 spans 11 residues. In nucleotides, the CDR3 is TGTGCCAGCAGCTTAGGGAGGGCGGCTTTCTTT. It encodes CASSLGRAAFF.

The chain carries TRBV6-1 and TRBJ1-2, with D uncertain. The CDR3 extends over 16 amino acids. Germline V gene lookup returns CDR1 MNHNS and CDR2 SASEGT. V lost 2 bases, J lost 4 bases, and 17 bases lay in between. CDR3 sequence (DNA): TGTGCCAGCAGTGAATCATACGGTCGGGGAAGCTATGGCTACACCTTC. It encodes CASSESYGRGSYGYTF.

J is TRBJ2-7 and V is TRBV27, with 8 bases identical to TRBD2. Trimming took 1 base from V and 7 from J; bases not matched to a gene: 9. Germline CDR1 MNHEY, CDR2 SMNVEV (reference sequence). The CDR3 consists of 15 residues. The CDR3 coding sequence is TGTGCCAGCAGTTTATACCTAGCGGGCCCAGGAGAGCAGTACTTC. This translates into CASSLYLAGPGEQYF.

The J gene is TRBJ2-5, the V gene TRBV7-9; 11 nucleotides align to TRBD2. The germline CDR1 and CDR2 sequences are SEHNR and FQNEAQ (reference sequence). This CDR3 spans 15 amino acids. Losses at the gene ends were 2 bases for V and 5 bases for J; bases not matched to a gene: 4. The CDR3 loop reads CASSLTSGSSETQYF. The CDR3, as DNA: TGTGCCAGCAGCTTAACTAGCGGGAGTTCGGAGACCCAGTACTTC.

This clone was recorded a few times. The chain is built from TRBV2 and TRBJ2-1; 9 bases agree with TRBD1. The CDR3 spans 15 residues. The germline V gene encodes CDR1 SNHLY and CDR2 FYNNEI. After removal of 6 bases from V and 9 bases from J, the junction contained 12 bases not matched to a gene. CDR3 loop: CASSVTGQGSSEQFF. Here the CDR3 DNA reads TGTGCCAGCAGCGTTACTGGACAGGGGTCGAGTGAGCAGTTCTTC.

The CDR3 is CASSAGGLYNEQFF. As DNA, the CDR3 is TGTGCCAGCAGTGCGGGAGGTCTTTACAATGAGCAGTTCTTC. The J gene is TRBJ2-1, the V gene TRBV2; 7 bases agree with TRBD2. This CDR3 is 14 amino acids long. Losses at the gene ends were 4 bases for V and 4 bases for J; bases not matched to a gene: 4. The germline V gene encodes CDR1 SNHLY and CDR2 FYNNEI.

This clone was observed a few times. The rearrangement uses TRBV30 and TRBJ1-2; no clear D gene. V shed 2 bases and J shed 7 bases, with 20 bases lying between them. CDR3 length equals 15 residues. The germline V gene encodes CDR1 GTSNPN and CDR2 SVGIG (reference sequence). CDR3 coding DNA: TGTGCCTGGAGTTCACGGGGTAGCAGGATTGGTGGCTACACCTTC. It encodes CAWSSRGSRIGGYTF.

This chain connects TRBV19 to TRBJ2-7, with D possibly TRBD2 on 5 matching bases. This CDR3 comprises 11 residues. Germline assignment: CDR1 LNHDA and CDR2 SQIVND (reference sequence). V lost 9 bases to trimming and J lost 6 bases, with 12 bases between them. The CDR3 region is CASRRGFEQYF. The CDR3, as DNA: TGTGCCAGCCGACGAGGGTTCGAGCAGTACTTC.

The V and J genes are TRBV25-1 and TRBJ2-3; 7 nucleotides line up with TRBD1. This CDR3 is 14 amino acids long. The J segment lost 3 bases and the V segment lost 5 bases, leaving 5 bases of the junction unmatched. Germline V lookup: CDR1 MGHDK, CDR2 SYGVNS. The CDR3 DNA reads as TGTGCCAGCAGTCGACAGGGTGGAACAGATACGCAGTATTTT. This sequence encodes CASSRQGGTDTQYF.

This clone was seen just once. The rearrangement links TRBV28 to TRBJ2-5; 7 positions agree with TRBD1. The CDR3 extends over 14 amino acids. CDR1 and CDR2 (germline): MDHEN, SYDVKM. J was trimmed by 2 bases and V by 4 bases; bases with no gene match: 4. The CDR3 nucleotides read TGTGCCAGCAGTTCAGGGGGTCCTCAAGAGACCCAGTACTTC. Amino acid sequence: CASSSGGPQETQYF. Complete variable domain (other parts from reference TRBV28 and TRBJ2-5): DVKVTQSSRYLVKRTGEKVFLECVQDMDHENMFWYRQDPGLGLRLIYFSYDVKMKEKGDIPEGYSVSREKKERFSLILESASTNQTSMYLCASSSGGPQETQYFGPGTRLLVL.

This sequence joins TRBV6-5 and TRBJ2-1; 10 nucleotides align to TRBD1. Germline loops: CDR1 MNHEY, CDR2 SVGAGI. The J segment lost 8 bases and the V segment lost 6 bases, leaving 10 bases of the junction unmatched. The CDR3 length is 15 residues. CDR3 sequence (DNA): TGTGCCAGCAGCTCTTTGACAGGGGGCATCGATGAGCAGTTCTTC. This sequence encodes CASSSLTGGIDEQFF.

The rearrangement uses TRBV7-2 and TRBJ2-5, with a tentative D call TRBD2 (6 bases). Trimming removed 1 base at V and 4 bases at J, with 13 bases between. The V gene's germline CDR1 is SGHTA and CDR2 FQGNSA. The CDR3 is made up of 15 amino acids. Written as DNA, the CDR3 is TGTGCCAGCAGCTTAGTCGGGAGAAAGGGAGAGACCCAGTACTTC. Its translation: CASSLVGRKGETQYF.

The CDR3 loop reads CASSYERTDTQYF. In DNA, the CDR3 is TGTGCCAGCAGCTACGAACGGACAGATACGCAGTATTTT. The rearrangement links TRBV7-8 to TRBJ2-3; D not certain. The CDR3 is made up of 13 amino acids. V lost 4 bases and J 3 bases, leaving 8 bases between the germline ends. Per germline, CDR1 SGHVS and CDR2 FQNEAQ.

The V gene is TRBV28, the J gene TRBJ1-1; 10 nucleotides align to TRBD1. CDR3 length: 17 residues. Germline assignment: CDR1 MDHEN and CDR2 SYDVKM. CDR3 coding DNA: TGTGCTCCGCCCCGGGACAGGGGCCGAAGCATGAACACTGAAGCTTTCTTT. This codes for CAPPRDRGRSMNTEAFF.